This T cell receptor beta chain was identified during a study of spatial heterogeneity in lung cancer. Study overall: Within tumor regions, the number of TCR transcripts tracked closely with a T cell module score obtained from matched bulk RNA-seq. General study results and limits: Within tumors, counts of expanded alpha and beta TCRs tracked tumor mutation counts.

Each CDR3 protein is one row after TCRdb ran MiXCR on the 5' RACE reads. The sample lists about 10,000 distinct CDR3 sequences, around 10% seen once, with about 10% in the top ten. Time point: sample taken at primary tumor resection. This clonotype occurred many times. Its target is unknown. Being off target in a library aimed at alpha chains, this beta chain has a size of little meaning. The V gene lost 8 bases and the J gene lost 2 bases, with 15 bases spanning the gap. The CDR3 runs 15 residues. The germline CDR1 and CDR2 sequences are LGHDT and YNNKEL (reference sequence). V usage is TRBV3-1 and J usage is TRBJ2-2; D assignment may be TRBD1 or TRBD2 (5 bases each). The clonotype was recovered from a male donor with early-stage non-small cell lung cancer. This sample comprised lung tumor tissue, obtained at surgery. CDR3 nucleotides: TGTGCCAGCGGAGGTCGTGGGGCTAACACCGGGGAGCTGTTTTTT. Its protein is CASGGRGANTGELFF.